These 30 T cell receptor beta chains were all obtained from the same sample, sequenced in a study of identical twins. TCRdb fed the 5' RACE reads into MiXCR, producing one record per CDR3 protein. The sample holds 400,000 to 550,000 distinct CDR3 sequences, approximately 24% seen once. This sample also belongs to another study, concerning T cells expressing NK-cell markers.

Specimen: CD4+ T cells sorted from blood. The receptors were gathered from a woman younger than 30 in good health.

This clonotype was observed a handful of times. The chain couples TRBV20-1 to TRBJ2-7; no firm D call. The CDR3 length is 15 residues. Trimming took 1 base from V and 0 from J, leaving 13 bases between them. Germline-derived CDR1 and CDR2 are DFQATT and SNEGSKA (reference sequence). CDR3 sequence reads: CSARVSAYTSYEQYF. The CDR3 region has the DNA TGCAGTGCTAGAGTGAGCGCCTATACCTCCTACGAGCAGTACTTC.

The chain employs TRBV20-1 and TRBJ2-1, with a weak D call TRBD2 (5 bases). Germline values: CDR1 DFQATT, CDR2 SNEGSKA (reference sequence). The CDR3 loop spans 14 amino acids. Trimming cost V 0 bases and J 1 base, with 7 bases left between them. The CDR3 protein is CSARDRTSYNEQFF. CDR3 in DNA: TGCAGTGCTAGAGATCGGACTTCCTACAATGAGCAGTTCTTC.

This clonotype has only a few counts. The gene calls are TRBV6-5 and TRBJ2-1; 9 nucleotides align to TRBD2. The CDR3 contains 18 residues. The germline CDR1 and CDR2 sequences are MNHEY and SVGAGI. J gave up 5 bases and V 0 bases, and 11 bases lay outside the gene matches. The chain's CDR3 is CASSYSRGGRAPHNEQFF. The CDR3 DNA reads as TGTGCCAGCAGTTACTCGAGAGGCGGGAGGGCCCCCCACAATGAGCAGTTCTTC.

This clonotype was seen a handful of times. The chain combines TRBV5-1 with TRBJ2-3, with D uncertain. CDR3 length: 17 amino acids. Germline values: CDR1 SGHRS, CDR2 YFSETQ. Trimming took off 0 bases at V and 0 bases at J, with 14 bases between the two ends. The CDR3 region is CASSLGAATASTDTQYF. CDR3 nucleotide sequence: TGCGCCAGCAGCTTGGGAGCAGCCACCGCTAGCACAGATACGCAGTATTTT.

A few counts support this clonotype. The rearrangement links TRBV11-2 to TRBJ1-1; 10 bases agree with TRBD1. Losses at the gene ends were 5 bases for V and 4 bases for J; bases not matched to a gene: 7. Looked up from germline, CDR1 is SGHAT and CDR2 is FQNNGV. The CDR3 runs 15 residues. The DNA for the CDR3 is TGTGCCAGCAGCCTGGACAGGGGGTATGTCACTGAAGCTTTCTTT. It specifies CASSLDRGYVTEAFF.

The rearrangement links TRBV7-9 to TRBJ2-7; D not resolved. This CDR3 is 14 amino acids long. Germline lookup yields CDR1 SEHNR and CDR2 FQNEAQ (reference sequence). V dropped 2 bases and J dropped 1 base, with 9 bases sitting between them. The CDR3 is CASSLNQLSYEQYF. As DNA, the CDR3 is TGTGCCAGCAGCTTAAACCAGTTATCCTACGAGCAGTACTTC.

The chain links TRBV12-3 or TRBV12-4 to TRBJ2-1; 9 nucleotides align to TRBD2. V shed 3 bases, J shed 5 bases, and the junction held 8 bases outside the gene matches. This CDR3 spans 16 amino acids. The CDR3 sequence: CASSLRGAGGNNEQFF. The CDR3 nucleotides are TGTGCCAGCAGTTTGAGAGGGGCGGGGGGGAACAATGAGCAGTTCTTC.

This chain uses TRBV20-1 with TRBJ2-3; a possible D gene is TRBD2 (6 bases). CDR1 DFQATT and CDR2 SNEGSKA come from the germline V gene (reference sequence). The CDR3 spans 13 residues. Trimming removed 6 bases from V and 1 base from J, with 11 bases in between. CDR3 residues: CSAPDYRTDTQYF. CDR3 nucleotide sequence: TGCAGTGCCCCGGACTACCGCACAGATACGCAGTATTTT.

This chain links TRBV15 with TRBJ2-2; 13 nucleotides line up with TRBD2. V was clipped by 5 bases and J by 1 base; unmatched bases: 4. This CDR3 is built from 17 residues. Germline CDR1 reads LNHNV; CDR2 reads YYDKDF (reference sequence). CDR3 nucleotide sequence: TGTGCCACCAGCCCAAGACTAGCGGGGGGGAACACCGGGGAGCTGTTTTTT. Translated, it gives CATSPRLAGGNTGELFF. Full variable domain (outside the CDR3, taken from reference TRBV15 and TRBJ2-2): DAMVIQNPRYQVTQFGKPVTLSCSQTLNHNVMYWYQQKSSQAPKLLFHYYDKDFNNEADTPDNFQSRRPNTSFCFLDIRSPGLGDTAMYLCATSPRLAGGNTGELFFGEGSRLTVL.

Only a few counts were recorded for this clonotype. V is TRBV20-1 and J is TRBJ2-6; tentative D call: TRBD2 (6 bases). Deletions cut 3 bases from V and 1 base from J, with 13 bases between. CDR3 length equals 16 residues. Germline V gene sequence: CDR1 DFQATT, CDR2 SNEGSKA (reference sequence). Here the CDR3 reads CSASSGRRSGANVLTF. CDR3 sequence (DNA): TGCAGTGCTAGTAGCGGTCGGCGTTCTGGGGCCAACGTCCTGACTTTC.

This clonotype has a handful of counts. The J gene is TRBJ2-6, the V gene TRBV16, with D unresolved. V was trimmed by 3 bases and J by 0 bases, leaving 9 bases between them. Germline lookup yields CDR1 KGHSY and CDR2 FQNENV. The CDR3 has 16 residues. The CDR3 loop is CASSHTDPSGANVLTF. The CDR3 nucleotides read TGTGCCAGCAGCCATACAGACCCCTCTGGGGCCAACGTCCTGACTTTC.

V is TRBV5-1 and J is TRBJ2-7; unclear D gene. The germline V and J ends were trimmed by 7 bases and 3 bases, with 14 bases remaining between them. The CDR3 totals 13 residues. The V gene's germline CDR1 is SGHRS and CDR2 YFSETQ. This chain's CDR3 is CASGLTDLYEQYF. The CDR3 nucleotides are TGCGCCAGCGGGCTGACGGATCTCTACGAGCAGTACTTC.

The rearrangement uses TRBV6-2 or TRBV6-3 and TRBJ1-1; the D gene is possibly TRBD1 (6 bases). CDR3 length: 17 amino acids. Trimming cost V 0 bases and J 0 bases, with 14 bases left between them. Looked up from germline, CDR1 is MNHEY and CDR2 is SVGEGT. The chain's CDR3 is CASSYSTQGKLNTEAFF. The CDR3 nucleotides read TGTGCCAGCAGTTACTCAACTCAGGGGAAACTGAACACTGAAGCTTTCTTT.

This clonotype was seen a handful of times. This chain connects TRBV10-3 to TRBJ2-2; TRBD1 or TRBD2 may be the D gene (5 bases each). The V and J ends lost 2 bases and 7 bases respectively, with 11 bases between them. The CDR3 has 14 amino acids. The germline V gene encodes CDR1 ENHRY and CDR2 SYGVKD. CDR3 nucleotides: TGTGCCATCAGTGAGCCGGGGCCGGTCGGGGAGCTGTTTTTT. This translates into CAISEPGPVGELFF.

This clonotype showed up just a few times. This chain joins TRBV20-1 and TRBJ1-5; D uncertain. The CDR3 length is 13 residues. Germline-derived CDR1 and CDR2 are DFQATT and SNEGSKA (reference sequence). Trimming took 3 bases from V and 7 from J, leaving 13 bases between them. DNA of the CDR3: TGCAGTGCTAGTAGGGCTAGAGGCCAGCCCCAGCATTTT. Residues: CSASRARGQPQHF.

The chain is built from TRBV20-1 and TRBJ2-7; 7 bases map to TRBD2. The germline CDR1 and CDR2 sequences are DFQATT and SNEGSKA (reference sequence). The CDR3 is 13 amino acids. J lost 6 bases, V lost 6 bases, and 11 bases had no gene match. CDR3 nucleotides: TGCAGTGCCAGAACCGGGACTATTCTCGAGCAGTACTTC. It codes for CSARTGTILEQYF.

The V gene is TRBV5-1, the J gene TRBJ2-3, with D perhaps TRBD2 (6 bases). CDR3 length: 14 amino acids. CDR1 and CDR2 (germline): SGHRS, YFSETQ. The V end was cut by 7 bases, the J end by 0 bases, with 12 bases between. CDR3 amino acids: CASRRGWSTDTQYF. As DNA, the CDR3 is TGCGCCAGCCGGCGGGGATGGAGCACAGATACGCAGTATTTT.

This chain uses TRBV9 with TRBJ2-7; the D is unclear. This CDR3 contains 13 residues. The germline gives CDR1 SGDLS, CDR2 YYNGEE. V was pared by 4 bases and J by 0 bases, with 8 bases between. The CDR3 reads CASSPWGSYEQYF. The CDR3 DNA reads TGTGCCAGCAGCCCCTGGGGCTCCTACGAGCAGTACTTC.

This rearrangement joins TRBV14 to TRBJ2-3; TRBD2 matches at 10 bases. The germline gives CDR1 SGHDN, CDR2 FVKESK. This CDR3 is 18 amino acids long. With V trimmed by 3 bases and J by 3 bases, 12 bases remained unmatched. CDR3 DNA sequence: TGTGCCAGCAGCCATCGTTCAGCGGGGGGGCCTAGGACAGATACGCAGTATTTT. Its protein product is CASSHRSAGGPRTDTQYF.

CDR3 DNA sequence: TGTGCCAGTGGTGACAGGCTCCACGAGCAGTACTTC. It encodes CASGDRLHEQYF. V gene TRBV19 combines with J gene TRBJ2-7; D possibly corresponds to TRBD1 (6 bases). The CDR3 is made up of 12 amino acids. The germline V and J ends were trimmed by 8 bases and 5 bases, with 13 bases remaining between them. Germline values: CDR1 LNHDA, CDR2 SQIVND (reference sequence).

The CDR3 loop reads CSARFPGLGYEQYF. DNA for the CDR3: TGCAGTGCTAGGTTTCCGGGACTAGGCTACGAGCAGTACTTC. The V and J genes are TRBV20-1 and TRBJ2-7; the match to TRBD2 covers 8 bases. After removal of 3 bases from V and 3 bases from J, the junction contained 7 bases not matched to a gene. Germline CDR1 and CDR2: DFQATT and SNEGSKA (reference sequence). There are 14 residues in the CDR3.

The gene calls are TRBV5-1 and TRBJ2-3; D perhaps matches TRBD2 (5 bases). Germline CDR1 SGHRS, CDR2 YFSETQ. V was clipped by 0 bases and J by 4 bases, with 9 bases between them. The CDR3 length is 14 residues. The CDR3 DNA follows: TGCGCCAGCAGCTTGGGCGGGCCGGCAGATACGCAGTATTTT. Protein product: CASSLGGPADTQYF.

This clonotype was recorded a few times. The rearrangement joins TRBV20-1 to TRBJ2-3; weak D call: TRBD2 (6 bases). The CDR3 totals 16 residues. Between the trimmed V and J ends, which lost 3 bases and 0 bases, there was a span of 16 bases. Germline lookup yields CDR1 DFQATT and CDR2 SNEGSKA (reference sequence). The CDR3 here is CSAREGRRTSTDTQYF. The CDR3 DNA sequence: TGCAGTGCTAGGGAGGGGCGGCGAACTAGCACAGATACGCAGTATTTT.

This clonotype was observed at least ten times. The CDR3 region has the DNA TGCGCCAGCAGCTCCGGACTAGCGGGTAGCACAGATACGCAGTATTTT. Its protein product is CASSSGLAGSTDTQYF. The chain joins TRBV5-1 to TRBJ2-3; 11 positions agree with TRBD2. Germline CDR1 and CDR2: SGHRS and YFSETQ. Trimming cost V 3 bases and J 0 bases; bases outside gene matches: 3. The CDR3 totals 16 residues.

This clonotype was found a few times. The V and J genes are TRBV20-1 and TRBJ2-3; TRBD2 matches 7 bases. The V segment lost 6 bases and the J segment 3 bases; nucleotides outside the gene matches: 9. Per germline, CDR1 DFQATT and CDR2 SNEGSKA (reference sequence). This CDR3 is built from 14 residues. DNA of the CDR3: TGCAGTGCCACCCTGGCACTAGCGACAGATACGCAGTATTTT. Translated: CSATLALATDTQYF.

This clonotype was counted between two and nine times. V and J are TRBV20-1 and TRBJ2-1; D gene ambiguous. V lost 1 base and J 6 bases, leaving 10 bases between the germline ends. CDR1 and CDR2 (germline): DFQATT, SNEGSKA (reference sequence). The CDR3 has 13 residues. The CDR3 DNA follows: TGCAGTGCTAGAGTGGCAGCGCTCAATGAGCAGTTCTTC. This translates into CSARVAALNEQFF.

The sample holds a few counts of this clonotype. The chain combines TRBV7-3 with TRBJ2-5; D ambiguous. V lost 5 bases, J lost 2 bases, and 12 bases lay in between. Germline V CDR1 and CDR2: SGHTA, FQGTGA. CDR3 length: 14 residues. CDR3 nucleotides: TGTGCCAGCAGCCCCCCAGGCCGTCAAGAGACCCAGTACTTC. This gives the protein CASSPPGRQETQYF.

This clonotype was observed at least ten times. The V gene is TRBV4-1, the J gene TRBJ2-1; TRBD2 matches at 9 bases. Losses at the gene ends were 0 bases for V and 6 bases for J; bases not matched to a gene: 9. Germline lookup yields CDR1 MGHRA and CDR2 YSYEKL. This CDR3 has 17 residues. The CDR3 loop is CASSQDGMGLASNEQFF. The CDR3, as DNA: TGCGCCAGCAGCCAAGATGGTATGGGACTAGCTAGCAATGAGCAGTTCTTC.

The rearrangement uses TRBV5-6 and TRBJ2-6; no clear D gene. From germline, CDR1 is SGHDT and CDR2 YYEEEE. The length of the CDR3 is 16 residues. The ends were cut back, 3 bases at V and 0 bases at J, with 10 bases in the middle. CDR3 sequence (DNA): TGTGCCAGCAGCTGGTTACGGTTCTCTGGGGCCAACGTCCTGACTTTC. Its translation: CASSWLRFSGANVLTF.

The sample holds a few counts of this clonotype. The chain has TRBV9 and TRBJ2-3; no definite D call. Germline CDR1 is SGDLS and CDR2 is YYNGEE. The CDR3 consists of 15 residues. Trimming removed 4 bases at V and 2 bases at J, with 14 bases between. CDR3 nucleotides: TGTGCCAGCAGCATGCGAGGAACCTACACAGATACGCAGTATTTT. Its protein product is CASSMRGTYTDTQYF.